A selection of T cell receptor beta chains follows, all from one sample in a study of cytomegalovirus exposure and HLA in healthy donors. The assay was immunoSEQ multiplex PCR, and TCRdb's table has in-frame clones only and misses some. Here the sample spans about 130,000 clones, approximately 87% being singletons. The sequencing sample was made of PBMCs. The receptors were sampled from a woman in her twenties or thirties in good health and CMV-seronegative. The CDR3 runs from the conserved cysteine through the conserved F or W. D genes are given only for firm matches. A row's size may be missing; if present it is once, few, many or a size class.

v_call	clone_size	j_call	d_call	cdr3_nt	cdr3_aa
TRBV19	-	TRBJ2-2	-	TGTGCCAGTACGTGGTCGGGAGAAGGGACCGGGGAGCTGTTTTTT	CASTWSGEGTGELFF
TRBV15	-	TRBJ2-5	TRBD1	TGTGCCACCAGCACTTGGACAGGAAGTTTGGCAGAGACCCAGTACTTC	CATSTWTGSLAETQYF
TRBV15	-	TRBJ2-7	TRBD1	TGTGCCACCAGCCGACCGGGACAGGGGGCTTACGAGCAGTACTTC	CATSRPGQGAYEQYF
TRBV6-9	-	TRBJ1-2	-	TGTGTTAATGACGGGGACTATGGCTACACCTTC	CVNDGDYGYTF
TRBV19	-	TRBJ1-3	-	TGTGCCAGCCCCTACAACCTTGATCGGGTGCGGGTGGGAAACACCATATATTTT	CASPYNLDRVRVGNTIYF
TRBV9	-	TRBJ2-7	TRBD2	TGTGCCAGCAGCTTAGGACTAGCGGGAGTCTACGAGCAGTACTTC	CASSLGLAGVYEQYF
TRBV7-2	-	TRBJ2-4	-	TGTGCCAGCAGCTTGGGGGGATTCCGCAGCGCCAACATTCAGTACTTC	CASSLGGFRSANIQYF
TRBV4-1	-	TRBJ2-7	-	TGCGCCAGCAGCCCCACCTCGCAGGGGCCTTCCTACGAGCAGTACTTC	CASSPTSQGPSYEQYF
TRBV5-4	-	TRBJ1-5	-	TGTGCCAGCAGCTTTTCCTCTGGGGGAGGAAGCAATCAGCCCCAGCATTTT	CASSFSSGGGSNQPQHF
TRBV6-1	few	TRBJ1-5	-	TGTGCCAGCAGTGAAGTGGGGGGTAATCAGCCCCAGCATTTT	CASSEVGGNQPQHF
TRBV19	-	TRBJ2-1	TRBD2	TGTGCCAGTAGTATGCGAACTAGCGGGAGTTTGAATGAGCAGTTCTTC	CASSMRTSGSLNEQFF
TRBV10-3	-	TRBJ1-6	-	TGTGCCATCAGTGAGTCGGAGACTCTAAATTCACCCCTCCACTTT	CAISESETLNSPLHF
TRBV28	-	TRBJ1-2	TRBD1	TGTGCCAGCAGTCCCGGGACAGGGAAGTATGGCTACACCTTC	CASSPGTGKYGYTF
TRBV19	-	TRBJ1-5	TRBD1	TGTGCCAGTATCGCAGGGGGCGGGGGTCAGCCCCAGCATTTT	CASIAGGGGQPQHF
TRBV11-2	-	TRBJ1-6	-	TGTGCCAGCAGCTCCCCCGTCGCGGGGGCGCCGTATAATTCACCCCTCCACTTT	CASSSPVAGAPYNSPLHF
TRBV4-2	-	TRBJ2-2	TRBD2	TGTGCCAGCAGATCTAGCGGAAACACCGGGGAGCTGTTTTTT	CASRSSGNTGELFF
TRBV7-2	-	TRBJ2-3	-	TGTGCCAGCAGCTTAGCTCCGGTTAGCACAGATACGCAGTATTTT	CASSLAPVSTDTQYF
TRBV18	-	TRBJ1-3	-	TGTGCCAGCTCAGGAGCGGACGACGGCTCTGGAAACACCATATATTTT	CASSGADDGSGNTIYF
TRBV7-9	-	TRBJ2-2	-	TGTGCCAGCAGCTCTTTGGCTGTTTTCACCGGGGAGCTGTTTTTT	CASSSLAVFTGELFF
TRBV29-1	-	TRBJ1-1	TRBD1	TGCAGCGTTTCCGGGACAGGGGGCCGGTACACTGAAGCTTTCTTT	CSVSGTGGRYTEAFF
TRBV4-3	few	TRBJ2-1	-	TGCGCCAGCAGCCCCGCCGACAGAGACAATGAGCAGTTCTTC	CASSPADRDNEQFF
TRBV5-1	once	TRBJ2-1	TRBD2	TGCGCCAGCAGCTTGCTAGCGGGAGCCTACAATGAGCAGTTCTTC	CASSLLAGAYNEQFF
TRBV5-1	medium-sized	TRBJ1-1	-	TGCGCCAGCAGCCGATACTCCCTGGACACTGAAGCTTTCTTT	CASSRYSLDTEAFF
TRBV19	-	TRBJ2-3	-	TGTGCCAGTAGTGGCCGAGGCCGGGGTCTAGGTACAGATACGCAGTATTTT	CASSGRGRGLGTDTQYF
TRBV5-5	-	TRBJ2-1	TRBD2	TGTGCCAGCAGCTCCCGAGTAGCGGGATTTTCCTACAATGAGCAGTTCTTC	CASSSRVAGFSYNEQFF
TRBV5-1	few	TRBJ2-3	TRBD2	TGCGCCAGCAGCTTGGGGGACTATACAGATACGCAGTATTTT	CASSLGDYTDTQYF
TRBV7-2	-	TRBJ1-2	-	TGTGCCAGCAGCACCCAGGGTGGCTACACCTTC	CASSTQGGYTF
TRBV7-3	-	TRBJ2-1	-	TGTGCCAGCAGCTTCGGGGGAAACTCCTACAATGAGCAGTTCTTC	CASSFGGNSYNEQFF
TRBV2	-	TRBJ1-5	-	TGTGCCAGCAGCCCAAGTGGGGGCGCGGGTCAGCCCCAGCATTTT	CASSPSGGAGQPQHF
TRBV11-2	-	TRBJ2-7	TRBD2	TGTGCCAGCAGCCGCGCCGGGACTAGCGGATACGAGCAGTACTTC	CASSRAGTSGYEQYF
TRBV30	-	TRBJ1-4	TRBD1	TGTGCCTGGAGTTCCGGGACAGAATATAATGAAAAACTGTTTTTT	CAWSSGTEYNEKLFF
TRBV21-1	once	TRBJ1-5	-	TGTGCCAGCCAAAAAAAGCCGTCCCGGGACAGGGTGGTGGGCAATCAGCCCCAGCATTTT	CASQKKPSRDRVVGNQPQHF
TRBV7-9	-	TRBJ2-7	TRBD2	TGTGCCAGCAGCTTGTTTGGGGGGGGGTCCTACGAGCAGTACTTC	CASSLFGGGSYEQYF
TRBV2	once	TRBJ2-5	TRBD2	TGTGCCGGATCTCTAGCGGGGGGGCACGAGACCCAGTACTTC	CAGSLAGGHETQYF
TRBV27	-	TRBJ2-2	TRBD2	TGTGCCAGCAGTTTCCGACAGCCGGGACTAGTTTTGGGCACCGGGGAGCTGTTTTTT	CASSFRQPGLVLGTGELFF
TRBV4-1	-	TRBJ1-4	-	TGCGCCAGCAGCCAATTACCAGTACTTGGAGGTGAAAAACTGTTTTTT	CASSQLPVLGGEKLFF
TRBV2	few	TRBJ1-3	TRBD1	TGTGCCAGCAGTGATAGGACAGGGGGAAACACCATATATTTT	CASSDRTGGNTIYF
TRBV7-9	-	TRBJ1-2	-	TGTGCCAGCACCTTGGACAGTCCCTATGGCTACCCCTTC	CASTLDSPYGYPF